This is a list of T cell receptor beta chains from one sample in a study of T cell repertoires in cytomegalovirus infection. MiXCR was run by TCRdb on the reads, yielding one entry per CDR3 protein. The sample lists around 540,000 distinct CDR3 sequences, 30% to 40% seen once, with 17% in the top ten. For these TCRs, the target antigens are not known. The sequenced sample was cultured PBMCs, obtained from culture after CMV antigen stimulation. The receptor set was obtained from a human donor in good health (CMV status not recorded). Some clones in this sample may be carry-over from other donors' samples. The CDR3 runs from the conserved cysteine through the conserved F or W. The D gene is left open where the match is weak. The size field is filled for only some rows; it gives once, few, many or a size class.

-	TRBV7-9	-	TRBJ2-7	TGTGCCAGCAGCTCAACTAGGGCCGAGCAGTACTTC	CASSSTRAEQYF
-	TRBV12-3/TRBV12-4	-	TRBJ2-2	TGTGCCAGCAGTTTATTGGGTCCCCGGGAGCTGTTTTTT	CASSLLGPRELFF
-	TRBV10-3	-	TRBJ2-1	TGTGCCATCAGTGATGGGACGGTCTCCAATGAGCAGTTCTTC	CAISDGTVSNEQFF
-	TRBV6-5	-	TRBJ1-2	TGTGCCAGCAGTCCCGCAGACAGGCAGCGGGACTATGGCTACACCTTC	CASSPADRQRDYGYTF
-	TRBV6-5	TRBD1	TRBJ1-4	TGTGCCAGCAGCCTGACAGGGATAGGGGAAAAACTGTTTTTT	CASSLTGIGEKLFF
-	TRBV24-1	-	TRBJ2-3	TGTGCCACCAGTGATTTGGTTGGCGGGAGCACAGATACGCAGTATTTT	CATSDLVGGSTDTQYF
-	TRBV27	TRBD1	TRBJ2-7	TGTGCCAGCAGACCCCGACAGGGACCTGGGGAGCAGTACTTC	CASRPRQGPGEQYF
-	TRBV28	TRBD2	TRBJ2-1	TGTGCCAGCAGTACCGGGACTAGCGGGAGAAGCGGCTACAATGAGCAGTTCTTC	CASSTGTSGRSGYNEQFF
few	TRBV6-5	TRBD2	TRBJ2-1	TGTGCCAGCAGTTACTCGATCCCCACCGGGACTAGCTACTACAATGAGCAGTTCTTC	CASSYSIPTGTSYYNEQFF
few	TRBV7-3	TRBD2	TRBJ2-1	TGTGCCAGCAGTCGAGACCGGGCTAGCGGTTACAATGAGCAGTTCTTC	CASSRDRASGYNEQFF
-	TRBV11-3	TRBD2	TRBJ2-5	TGTGCCAGCAGCTTAGGACTAGCGGGAGTTGGGGAGACCCAGTACTTC	CASSLGLAGVGETQYF
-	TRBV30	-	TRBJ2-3	TGTGCCTTGGGGGACCTCACGCAGTATTTT	CALGDLTQYF
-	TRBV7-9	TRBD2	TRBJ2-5	TGTGCCACCGGGACTAGCGGGATCCAAGAGACCCAGTACTTC	CATGTSGIQETQYF
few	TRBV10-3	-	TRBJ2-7	TGTGCCATCCAGAGGGCGGGACCCTCCTACGAGCAGTACTTC	CAIQRAGPSYEQYF
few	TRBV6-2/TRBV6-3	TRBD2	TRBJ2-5	TGTGCCAGCAGCATGCGGCGGGAGAAATGGGAGACCCAGTACTTC	CASSMRREKWETQYF
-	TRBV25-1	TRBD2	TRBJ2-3	TGTGCCAGCACACTAGCGGGAGGCGATACGCAGTATTTT	CASTLAGGDTQYF
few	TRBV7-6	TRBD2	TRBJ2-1	TGTGCCAGCAGCGGACTAGCGGGGAGATACAATGAGCAGTTCTTC	CASSGLAGRYNEQFF
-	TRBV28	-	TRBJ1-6	TGTGCCAGCAGCTCAGTCCCGAGCTCCTATAATTCACCCCTCCACTTT	CASSSVPSSYNSPLHF
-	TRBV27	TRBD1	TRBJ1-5	TGTGCCAGCGGAAGACCCGACAGGGACGATCAGCCCCAGCATTTT	CASGRPDRDDQPQHF
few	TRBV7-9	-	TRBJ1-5	TGTGCCAGCAGCCGCGCCGTGGCTTGGCCCCAGCATTTT	CASSRAVAWPQHF
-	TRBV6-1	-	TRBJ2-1	TGTGCCAGCAGTGAACAGGAAAGACTTTTTGGCTTC	CASSEQERLFGF
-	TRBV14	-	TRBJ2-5	TGTGCCAGCAGCCAAGATACACTAGAGCTCTGGGCCTTAGGGCAAGAGACCCAGTACTTC	CASSQDTLELWALGQETQYF
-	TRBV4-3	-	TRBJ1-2	TGCGCCAGCAGCCAAGCTTGGGGGCAGGCGGATGGCTACACCTTC	CASSQAWGQADGYTF
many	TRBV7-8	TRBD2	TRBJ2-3	TGTGCCAGCAGACCCAGACTAGCGGGAGTCACAGATACGCAGTATTTT	CASRPRLAGVTDTQYF
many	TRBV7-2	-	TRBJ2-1	TGTGCCAGCAGCTTGGGTAGCTGGTTGGAGTTCTTC	CASSLGSWLEFF
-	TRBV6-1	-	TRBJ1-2	TGTGCCAGCAGTGAAGGGGTTGGTGCTAACTATGGCTACACCTTC	CASSEGVGANYGYTF
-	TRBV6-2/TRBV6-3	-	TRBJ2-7	TGTGCCAGCAGTACGGATTCAAGAGACTACGAGCAGTACTTC	CASSTDSRDYEQYF
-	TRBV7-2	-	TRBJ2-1	TGTGCCAGCAGCTTAGAAAGGGCAGGGGGGTCCAATGAGCAGTTCTTC	CASSLERAGGSNEQFF
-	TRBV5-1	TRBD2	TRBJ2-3	TGCGCCAGCAGCCTGGGACTAGCGACGAATACGCAGTATTTT	CASSLGLATNTQYF
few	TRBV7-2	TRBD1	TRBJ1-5	TGTGCCAGCAGCGCGCGACAGGGAAGGAGCAATCAGCCCCAGCATTTT	CASSARQGRSNQPQHF
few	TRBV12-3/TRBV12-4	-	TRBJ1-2	TGTGCCAGCAGTTTCCGGGGGCTTGAAGCTGGCTACACCTTC	CASSFRGLEAGYTF
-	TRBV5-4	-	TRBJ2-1	TGTGCCAGCAGCTTGGGACTAGTCTTATTGGAGCAGTTCTTC	CASSLGLVLLEQFF
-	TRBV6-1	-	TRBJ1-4	TGTGCCAGCAGTAAACAAGCAACTAATGAAAAACTGTTTTTT	CASSKQATNEKLFF
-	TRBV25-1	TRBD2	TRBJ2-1	TGTGCCAGCAGGGGACATAGCGGGAGGGCCTCCAATGAGCAGTTCTTC	CASRGHSGRASNEQFF
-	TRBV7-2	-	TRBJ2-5	TGTGCCAGCAGCTTAGGTCGATACCAAGAGACCCAGTACTTC	CASSLGRYQETQYF
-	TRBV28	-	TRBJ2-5	TGTGCCAGCAGTTTTAACGAGAGGACCCAGTACTTC	CASSFNERTQYF
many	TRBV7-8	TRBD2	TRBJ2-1	TGTGCCAGCAGCTTATGGCCAGGACTAGCGGGAGCGGGGTCCTACAATGAGCAGTTCTTC	CASSLWPGLAGAGSYNEQFF
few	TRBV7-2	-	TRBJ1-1	TGTGCCAGCAGCTTAATATCCACTGAAGCTTTCTTT	CASSLISTEAFF
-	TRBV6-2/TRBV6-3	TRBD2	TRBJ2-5	TGTGCCAGCAGTTACGGAGGCGGGAGGGTCCGGGAGACCCAGTACTTC	CASSYGGGRVRETQYF
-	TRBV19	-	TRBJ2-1	TGTGCCAGTAGTACGGTGGGGGAGCAGTTCTTC	CASSTVGEQFF
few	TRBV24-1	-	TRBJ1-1	TGTGCCACCAGTGACGCCGGGAGCGCTGAAGCTTTCTTT	CATSDAGSAEAFF
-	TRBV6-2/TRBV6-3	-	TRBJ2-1	TGTGCCAGCAGTTACGGGGCTCCCAATGAGCAGTTCTTC	CASSYGAPNEQFF
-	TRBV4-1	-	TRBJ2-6	TGCGCCAGCAGCCAAGTTAGCAGCTCTGGGGCCAACGTCCTGACTTTC	CASSQVSSSGANVLTF
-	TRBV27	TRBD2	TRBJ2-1	TGTGCCAGCAGTTCGGGGGGACCATACAATGAGCAGTTCTTC	CASSSGGPYNEQFF
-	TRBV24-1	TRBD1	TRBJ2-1	TGTGCCACCAGTGACTCGGGACAGGGCTCCTACAATGAGCAGTTCTTC	CATSDSGQGSYNEQFF
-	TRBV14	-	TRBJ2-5	TGTGCCAGCAGCCAAGTAAGGCAGGGCGAGACCCAGTACTTC	CASSQVRQGETQYF
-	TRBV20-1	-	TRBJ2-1	TGCAGTGGCCCAACTAGCAGTGGTGAGCAGTTCTTC	CSGPTSSGEQFF
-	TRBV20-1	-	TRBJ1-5	TGCAGTGCTAGACGGCTGGATCAGCCCCAGCATTTT	CSARRLDQPQHF
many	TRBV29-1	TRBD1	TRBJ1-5	TGCAGCGTTGAAGAAGGACAGGGGGCAGCCCAGCATTTT	CSVEEGQGAAQHF
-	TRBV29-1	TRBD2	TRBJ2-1	TGCAGCGGTATGTCGCAGAGCGGGAGTTACAATGAGCAGTTCTTC	CSGMSQSGSYNEQFF
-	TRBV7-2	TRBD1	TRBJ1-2	TGTGCCAGCAGCTTAGGGGTGACAGGGCCCGGCTACACCTTC	CASSLGVTGPGYTF
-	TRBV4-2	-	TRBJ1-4	TGTGCCAGCAGCCTACGGGCAGGGACATCAACTAATGAAAAACTGTTTTTT	CASSLRAGTSTNEKLFF
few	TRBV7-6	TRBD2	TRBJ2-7	TGTGCCAGCAGCTTAGCCTTGGCTAGCGGGATTGGATACGAGCAGTACTTC	CASSLALASGIGYEQYF
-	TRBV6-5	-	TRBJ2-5	TGTGCCAGCAGTTACTCCTGGCCGCCGACCCAGTACTTC	CASSYSWPPTQYF
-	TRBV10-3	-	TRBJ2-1	TGTGCCATCAGTGAGGACCGGCGCCCCTCCTACAATGAGCAGTTCTTC	CAISEDRRPSYNEQFF
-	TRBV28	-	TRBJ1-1	TGTGCCAGCAGTTTATTACCGACTGTGGTCACTGAAGCTTTCTTT	CASSLLPTVVTEAFF
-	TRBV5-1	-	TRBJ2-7	TGCGCCAGCAGCTTGGTACTGGCTTCCGAGCAGTACTTC	CASSLVLASEQYF